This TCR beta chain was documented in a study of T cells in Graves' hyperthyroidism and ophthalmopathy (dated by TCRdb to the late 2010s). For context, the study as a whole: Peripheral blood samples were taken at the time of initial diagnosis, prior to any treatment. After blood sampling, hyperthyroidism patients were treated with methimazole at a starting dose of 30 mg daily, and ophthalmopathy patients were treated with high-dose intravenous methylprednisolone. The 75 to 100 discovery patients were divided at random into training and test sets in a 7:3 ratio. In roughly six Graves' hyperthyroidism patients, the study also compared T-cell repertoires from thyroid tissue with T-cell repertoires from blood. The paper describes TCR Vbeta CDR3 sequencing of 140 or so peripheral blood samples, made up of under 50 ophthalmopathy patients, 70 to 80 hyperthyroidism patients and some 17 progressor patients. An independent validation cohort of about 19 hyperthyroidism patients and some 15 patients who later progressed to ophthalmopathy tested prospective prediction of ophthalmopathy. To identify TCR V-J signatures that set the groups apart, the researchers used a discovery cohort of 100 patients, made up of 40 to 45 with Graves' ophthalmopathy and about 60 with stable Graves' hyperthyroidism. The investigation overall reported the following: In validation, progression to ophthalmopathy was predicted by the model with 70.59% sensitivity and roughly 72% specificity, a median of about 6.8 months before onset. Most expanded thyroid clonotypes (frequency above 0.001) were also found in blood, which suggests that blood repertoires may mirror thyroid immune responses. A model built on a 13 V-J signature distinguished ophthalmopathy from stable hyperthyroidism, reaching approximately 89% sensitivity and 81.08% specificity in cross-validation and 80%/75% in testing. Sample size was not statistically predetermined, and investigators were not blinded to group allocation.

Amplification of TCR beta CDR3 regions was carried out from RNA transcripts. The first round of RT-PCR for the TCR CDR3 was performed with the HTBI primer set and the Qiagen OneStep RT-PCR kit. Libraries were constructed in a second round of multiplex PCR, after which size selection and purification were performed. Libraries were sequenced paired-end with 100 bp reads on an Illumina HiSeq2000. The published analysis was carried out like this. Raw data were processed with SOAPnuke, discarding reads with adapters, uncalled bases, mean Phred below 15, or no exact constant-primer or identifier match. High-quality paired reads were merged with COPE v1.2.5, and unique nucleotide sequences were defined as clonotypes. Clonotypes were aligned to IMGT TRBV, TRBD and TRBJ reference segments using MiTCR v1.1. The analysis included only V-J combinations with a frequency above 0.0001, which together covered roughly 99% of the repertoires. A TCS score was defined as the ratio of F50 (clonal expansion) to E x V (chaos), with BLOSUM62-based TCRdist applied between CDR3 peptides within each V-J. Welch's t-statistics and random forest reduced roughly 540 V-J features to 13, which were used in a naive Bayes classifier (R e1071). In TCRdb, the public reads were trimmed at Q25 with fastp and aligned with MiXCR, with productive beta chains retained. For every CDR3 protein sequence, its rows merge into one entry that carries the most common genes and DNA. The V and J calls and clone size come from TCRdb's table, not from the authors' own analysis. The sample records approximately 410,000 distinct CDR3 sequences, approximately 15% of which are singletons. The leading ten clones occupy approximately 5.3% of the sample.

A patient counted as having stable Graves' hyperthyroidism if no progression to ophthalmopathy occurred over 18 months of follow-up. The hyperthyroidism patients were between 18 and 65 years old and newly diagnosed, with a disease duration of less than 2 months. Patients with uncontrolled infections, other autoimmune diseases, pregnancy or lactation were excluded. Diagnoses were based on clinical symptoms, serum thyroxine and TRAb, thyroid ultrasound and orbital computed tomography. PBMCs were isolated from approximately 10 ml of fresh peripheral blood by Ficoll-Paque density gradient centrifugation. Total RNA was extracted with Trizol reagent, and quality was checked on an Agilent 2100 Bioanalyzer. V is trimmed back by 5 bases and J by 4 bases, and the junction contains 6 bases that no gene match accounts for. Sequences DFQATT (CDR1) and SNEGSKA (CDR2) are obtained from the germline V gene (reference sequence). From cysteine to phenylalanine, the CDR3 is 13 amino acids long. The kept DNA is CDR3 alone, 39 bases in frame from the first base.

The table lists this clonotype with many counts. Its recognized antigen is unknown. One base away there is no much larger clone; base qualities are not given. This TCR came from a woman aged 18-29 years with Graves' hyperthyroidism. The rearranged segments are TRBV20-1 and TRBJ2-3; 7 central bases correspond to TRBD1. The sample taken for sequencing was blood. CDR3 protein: CSASTGAPDTQYF. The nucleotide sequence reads TGCAGTGCTTCTACAGGGGCGCCAGATACGCAGTATTTT.